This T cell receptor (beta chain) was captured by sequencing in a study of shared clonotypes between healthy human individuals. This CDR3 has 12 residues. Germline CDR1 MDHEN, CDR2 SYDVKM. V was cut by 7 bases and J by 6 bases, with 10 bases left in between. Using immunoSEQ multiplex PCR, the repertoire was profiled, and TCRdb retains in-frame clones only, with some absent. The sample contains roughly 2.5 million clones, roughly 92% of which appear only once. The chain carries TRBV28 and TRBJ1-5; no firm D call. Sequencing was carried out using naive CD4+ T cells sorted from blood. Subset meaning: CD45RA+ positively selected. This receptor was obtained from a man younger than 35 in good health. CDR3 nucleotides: TGTGCCAGCACCCGGGGAGCTCAGCCCCAGCATTTT. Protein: CASTRGAQPQHF.